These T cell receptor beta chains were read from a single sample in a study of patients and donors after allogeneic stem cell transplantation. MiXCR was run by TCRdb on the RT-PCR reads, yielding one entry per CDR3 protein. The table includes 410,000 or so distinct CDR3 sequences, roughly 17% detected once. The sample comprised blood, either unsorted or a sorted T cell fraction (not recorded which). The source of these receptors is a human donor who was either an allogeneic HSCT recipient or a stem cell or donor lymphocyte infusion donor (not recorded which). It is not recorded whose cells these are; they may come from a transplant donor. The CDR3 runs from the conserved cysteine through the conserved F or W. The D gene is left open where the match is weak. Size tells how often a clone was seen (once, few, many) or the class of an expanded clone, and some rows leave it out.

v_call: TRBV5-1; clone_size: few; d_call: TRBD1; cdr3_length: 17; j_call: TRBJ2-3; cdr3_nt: TGCGCCAGCAGCTTGGACGGGACAGAGAAAGGTTCGGATACGCAGTATTTT; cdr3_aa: CASSLDGTEKGSDTQYF
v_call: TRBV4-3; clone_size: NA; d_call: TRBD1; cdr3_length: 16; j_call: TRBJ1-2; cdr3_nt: TGCGCCAGCAGCCAAGATCTTCTGACAGGGGGCTATGGCTACACCTTC; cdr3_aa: CASSQDLLTGGYGYTF
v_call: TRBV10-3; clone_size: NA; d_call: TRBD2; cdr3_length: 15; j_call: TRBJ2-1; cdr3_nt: TGTGCCATCAGGACCGGGACTAGTTATTCGGCTGAGCAGTTCTTC; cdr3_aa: CAIRTGTSYSAEQFF
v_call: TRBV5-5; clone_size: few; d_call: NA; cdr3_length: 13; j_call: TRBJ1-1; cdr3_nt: TGTGCCAGCAGCTTGGTTTTCGCAGGGGAAGCTTTCTTT; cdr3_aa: CASSLVFAGEAFF
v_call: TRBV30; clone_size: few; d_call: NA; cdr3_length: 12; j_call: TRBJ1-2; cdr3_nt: TGTGCCTGGGGCAGGGACCTGTATGGCTACACCTTC; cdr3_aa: CAWGRDLYGYTF
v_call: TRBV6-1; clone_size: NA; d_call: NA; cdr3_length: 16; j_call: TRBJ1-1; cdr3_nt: TGTGCCAGCAGCCAAGTCCTGACTCGGGCGAACACTGAAGCTTTCTTT; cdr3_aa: CASSQVLTRANTEAFF
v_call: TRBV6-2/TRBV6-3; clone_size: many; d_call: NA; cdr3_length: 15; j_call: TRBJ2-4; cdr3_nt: TGTGCCAGCCACCACGGAATGGATGGGAAAAACATTCAGTACTTC; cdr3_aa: CASHHGMDGKNIQYF
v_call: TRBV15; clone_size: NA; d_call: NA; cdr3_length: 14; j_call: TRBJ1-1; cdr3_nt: TGTGCCACCAGCAGGGACACCTTGAGCACTGAAGCTTTCTTT; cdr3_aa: CATSRDTLSTEAFF
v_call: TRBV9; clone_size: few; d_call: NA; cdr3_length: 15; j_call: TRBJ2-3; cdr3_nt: TGTGCCAGCAGCGCTCCGGGGGGCGCAACAGATACGCAGTATTTT; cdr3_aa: CASSAPGGATDTQYF
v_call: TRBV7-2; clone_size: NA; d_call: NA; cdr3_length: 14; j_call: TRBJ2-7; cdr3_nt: TGTGCCAGCAGCTTAGCAGGGCGGGGGCTCGAGCAGTACTTC; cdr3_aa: CASSLAGRGLEQYF
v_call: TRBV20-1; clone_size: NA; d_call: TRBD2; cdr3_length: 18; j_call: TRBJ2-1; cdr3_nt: TGCAGTGCTAGGAGTGGGGGACTAGCGGGAGTAACAGGGAATGAGCAGTTCTTC; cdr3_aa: CSARSGGLAGVTGNEQFF
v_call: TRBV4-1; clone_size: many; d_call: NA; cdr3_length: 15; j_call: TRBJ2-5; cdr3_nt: TGCGCCAGCAGCCAAGACCCTCGTCTCCAAGAGACCCAGTACTTC; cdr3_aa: CASSQDPRLQETQYF
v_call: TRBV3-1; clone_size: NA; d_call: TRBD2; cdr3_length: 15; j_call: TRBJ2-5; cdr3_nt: TGTGCCAGCAGCCAAAGGACTAGCGGAGAAGAGACCCAGTACTTC; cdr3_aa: CASSQRTSGEETQYF
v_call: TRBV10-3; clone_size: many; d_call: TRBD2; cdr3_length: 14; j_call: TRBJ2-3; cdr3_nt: TGTGCCACCAACCCAGCGGGGAGCACAGATACGCAGTATTTT; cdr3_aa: CATNPAGSTDTQYF
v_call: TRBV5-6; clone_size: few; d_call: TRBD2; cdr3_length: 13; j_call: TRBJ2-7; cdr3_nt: TGTGCCAGCAGCACTAGCGGGGGGATCGAGCAGTACTTC; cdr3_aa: CASSTSGGIEQYF
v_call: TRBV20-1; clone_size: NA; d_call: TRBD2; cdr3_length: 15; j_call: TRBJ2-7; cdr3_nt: TGCAGTGCTAGTCGGGTTAGCGGGGGCCTCTACGAGCAGTACTTC; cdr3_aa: CSASRVSGGLYEQYF
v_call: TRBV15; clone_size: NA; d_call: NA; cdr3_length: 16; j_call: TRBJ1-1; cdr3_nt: TGTGCCACCAGCAGAGATATCGCAGGGCCGAACACTGAAGCTTTCTTT; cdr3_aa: CATSRDIAGPNTEAFF
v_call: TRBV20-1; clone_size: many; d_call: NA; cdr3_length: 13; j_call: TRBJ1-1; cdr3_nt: TGCAGTGCTAGAAACACTCCCGGCACTGAAGCTTTCTTT; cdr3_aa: CSARNTPGTEAFF
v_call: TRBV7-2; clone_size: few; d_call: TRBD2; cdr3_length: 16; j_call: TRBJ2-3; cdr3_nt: TGTGCCAGCAGCTTATTAAGAGCGGGGGGCACAGATACGCAGTATTTT; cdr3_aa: CASSLLRAGGTDTQYF
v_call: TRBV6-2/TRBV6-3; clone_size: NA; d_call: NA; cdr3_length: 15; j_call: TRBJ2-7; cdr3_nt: TGTGCCAGCAGTACGGGGGACAGCCCTACCTCCGAGCAGTACTTC; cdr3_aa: CASSTGDSPTSEQYF
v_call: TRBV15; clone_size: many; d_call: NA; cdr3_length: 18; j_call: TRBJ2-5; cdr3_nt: TGTGCCACCAGCAGATTATGGCTGAGTGAGGCCTTCGGGGAGACCCAGTACTTC; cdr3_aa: CATSRLWLSEAFGETQYF
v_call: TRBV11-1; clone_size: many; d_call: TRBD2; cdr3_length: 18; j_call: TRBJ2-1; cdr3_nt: TGTGCCAGCAGCTTTCTCCTACGGGCTAGCGGGAGGCACAATGAGCAGTTCTTC; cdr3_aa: CASSFLLRASGRHNEQFF
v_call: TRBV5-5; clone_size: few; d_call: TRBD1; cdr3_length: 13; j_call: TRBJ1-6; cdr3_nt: TGTGCCAGCAGCTTGACAGGGGTTTCACCCCTCCACTTT; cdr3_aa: CASSLTGVSPLHF
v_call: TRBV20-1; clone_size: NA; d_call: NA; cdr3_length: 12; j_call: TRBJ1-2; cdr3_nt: TGCAGTGCTAGACAGGGAATCTATGGCTACACCTTC; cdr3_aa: CSARQGIYGYTF
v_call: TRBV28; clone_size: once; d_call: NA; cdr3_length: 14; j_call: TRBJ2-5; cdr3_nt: TGTGCCAGCATTCACTCTGGGAGTCAAGAGACCCAGTACTTC; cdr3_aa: CASIHSGSQETQYF
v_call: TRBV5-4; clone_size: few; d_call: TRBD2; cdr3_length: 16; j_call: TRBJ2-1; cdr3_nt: TGTGCCAGCAGCTTGGCAGGACTAGCGGGAGAAAATGAGCAGTTCTTC; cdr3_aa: CASSLAGLAGENEQFF
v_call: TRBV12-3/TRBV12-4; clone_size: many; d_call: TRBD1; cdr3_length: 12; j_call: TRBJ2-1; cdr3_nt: TGTGCCAGCAGTTCCAGGGGGAATGAGCAGTTCTTC; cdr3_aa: CASSSRGNEQFF
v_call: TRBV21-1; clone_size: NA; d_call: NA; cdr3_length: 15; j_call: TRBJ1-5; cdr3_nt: TGTGCCAGCAGCAAGACAGGCAGGGGCAATCAGCCCCAGCATTTT; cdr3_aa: CASSKTGRGNQPQHF
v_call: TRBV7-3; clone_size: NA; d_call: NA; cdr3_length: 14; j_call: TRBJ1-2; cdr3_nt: TGTGCCAGCAGCCCAGCGGGCAGGGGACATGGCTACACCTTC; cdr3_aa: CASSPAGRGHGYTF
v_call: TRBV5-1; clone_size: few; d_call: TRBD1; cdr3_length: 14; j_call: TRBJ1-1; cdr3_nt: TGCGCCAGCAGCTTGTGGTGGGGACAGGGGGAAGCTTTCTTT; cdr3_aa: CASSLWWGQGEAFF
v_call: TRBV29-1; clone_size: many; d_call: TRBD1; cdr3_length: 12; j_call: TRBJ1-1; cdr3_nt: TGCAGCGTTGACAGGGGGCTTGATGAAGCTTTCTTT; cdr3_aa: CSVDRGLDEAFF
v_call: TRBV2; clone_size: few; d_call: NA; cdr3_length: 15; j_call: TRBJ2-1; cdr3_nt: TGTGCCAGCAGAGCCGGGACCCTAGGATACAATGAGCAGTTCTTC; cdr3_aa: CASRAGTLGYNEQFF
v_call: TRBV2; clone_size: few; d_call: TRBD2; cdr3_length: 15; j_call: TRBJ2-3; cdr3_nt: TGTGCCAGCAATCCATGGCTAGCGGGATCAGATACGCAGTATTTT; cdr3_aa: CASNPWLAGSDTQYF
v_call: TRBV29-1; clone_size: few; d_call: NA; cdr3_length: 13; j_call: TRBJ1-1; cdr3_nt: TGCAGCGTTGACAGATCTCGGGGGAGGGAAGCTTTCTTT; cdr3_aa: CSVDRSRGREAFF
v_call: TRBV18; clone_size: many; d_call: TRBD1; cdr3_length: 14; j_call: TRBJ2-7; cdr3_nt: TGTGCCAGCTCACCTCGGGACAGGGGAAGCGAGCAGTACTTC; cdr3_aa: CASSPRDRGSEQYF
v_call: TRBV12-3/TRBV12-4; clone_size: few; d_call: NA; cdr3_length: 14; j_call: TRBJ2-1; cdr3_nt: TGTGCCAGCAGTTCCTCAACGTTTAGGGGTGAGCAGTTCTTC; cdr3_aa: CASSSSTFRGEQFF
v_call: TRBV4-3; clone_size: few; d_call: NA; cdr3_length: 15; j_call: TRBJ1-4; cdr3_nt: TGCGCCAGCAGCCCCTCTGGGGCAACTAATGAAAAACTGTTTTTT; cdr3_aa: CASSPSGATNEKLFF
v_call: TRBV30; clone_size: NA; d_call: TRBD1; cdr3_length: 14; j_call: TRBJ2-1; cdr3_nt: TGTGCCTGGGAACACAGGGGTGGCCCCAATGAGCAGTTCTTC; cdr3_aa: CAWEHRGGPNEQFF
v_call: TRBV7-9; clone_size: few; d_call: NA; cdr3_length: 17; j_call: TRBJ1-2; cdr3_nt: TGTGCCAGCAGCCCCATCCCCCTCGGCAGTTCTGGCTATGGCTACACCTTC; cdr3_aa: CASSPIPLGSSGYGYTF
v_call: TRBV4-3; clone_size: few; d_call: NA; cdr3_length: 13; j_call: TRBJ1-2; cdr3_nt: TGCGCCAGCAGCCAAGGAGCTAGCGATGGCTACACCTTC; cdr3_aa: CASSQGASDGYTF